The present entry profiles one T cell receptor beta chain with its context. The source of the sample is a study of kidney transplant recipient with SARS-CoV-2 infection. TCRdb used MiXCR to reprocess the reads, holding one entry per CDR3 protein. The table has under 250,000 distinct CDR3 sequences, around 26% seen once; the top ten hold roughly 7.3%. This CDR3 spans 17 amino acids. V dropped 5 bases and J dropped 4 bases, with 23 bases sitting between them. In germline, CDR1 is MRHNA, CDR2 SNTAGT. The TCR sequence derives from a male patient between 25 and 40 years old who had COVID-19 and was a kidney transplant recipient. Some of the T cells may derive from the graft donor. This specimen consisted of a blood sample, obtained at baseline and between days 110 and 120 from a kidney transplant recipient. The chain recombines TRBV6-4 with TRBJ1-2, with no clear D. CDR3 protein: CASSISRSHGKTYGYTF. In nucleotides, the CDR3 is TGTGCCAGCAGTATAAGTCGCTCACACGGAAAGACCTATGGCTACACCTTC.